Following are 4 T cell receptor beta chains from one sample sequenced in a study of CD8 T cells in cerebrospinal fluid in Alzheimer's disease (dated by TCRdb to 2020 to 2022). The receptor library was made with 10x single-cell sequencing. Sequencer: NextSeq 550. One entry per CDR3 protein sequence results from the TCRdb reprocessing of the reads, with DNA left out. This sample's table lists over a thousand distinct CDR3 sequences. The ten largest clones add up to approximately 20% of the sample. Sequencing input: cerebrospinal fluid. The receptor set was obtained from a human donor with Parkinson's disease.

This clonotype is deemed medium-sized (0.01 to 0.1%) by its frequency. The chain joins TRBV7-7 to TRBJ2-1. The CDR3 is 13 amino acids. The germline V gene has CDR1 SSHAT and CDR2 FNYEAQ (reference sequence). CDR3: CASSLQRFNEQFF.

Considering frequency, this clonotype is medium-sized. The chain links TRBV5-1 to TRBJ2-3; TCRdb selects TRBD2, and the lack of DNA leaves this call unchecked. The CDR3 covers 16 residues. Germline V lookup: CDR1 SGHRS, CDR2 YFSETQ. CDR3 amino acids: CASSGLAGGTTDTQYF.

This clonotype is labeled hyperexpanded based on frequency. The chain uses TRBV7-2 and TRBJ2-1; TCRdb gives TRBD2 as the D gene, but with no DNA this cannot be confirmed. CDR1 SGHTA and CDR2 FQGNSA come from the germline V gene. This CDR3 comprises 15 residues. The CDR3 region is CASSLAGLAQVEQFF.

This clonotype counts as hyperexpanded by frequency. The rearrangement joins TRBV6-1 to TRBJ2-4; absent DNA, TCRdb's TRBD1 call cannot be checked. Per the germline V gene, CDR1 is MNHNS and CDR2 is SASEGT. This CDR3 comprises 17 residues. The CDR3 loop reads CASTINLLAGGRNIQYF.